A selection of T cell receptor beta chains follows, all from one sample in a study of blood T cell repertoires in COVID-19. The table came from immunoSEQ multiplex PCR; TCRdb's copy has only in-frame clones and leaves some out. The sample has 380,000 or so clones, around 87% seen once. Sequenced material: PBMCs or T cells enriched from blood (not recorded which). The source of these receptors is a man aged 25-40 years who had recovered from COVID-19. Each CDR3 is given with its conserved first and last residue. Fields, in order: J gene, D gene, clone size, V gene, CDR3 DNA, CDR3 protein. D genes are given only for firm matches. A row's size may be missing; if present it is once, few, many or a size class.

J: TRBJ1-5; D: TRBD1; size: -; V: TRBV3-1/TRBV3-2; DNA: TGTGCCAGCAGCCTTACCGGGACAGGGTCCGGGCAGCCCCAGCATTTT; CDR3: CASSLTGTGSGQPQHF
J: TRBJ1-1; D: -; size: -; V: TRBV6-5; DNA: TGTGCCAGCAGTTACAGGAGTCAGGGGAGGAACACTGAAGCTTTCTTT; CDR3: CASSYRSQGRNTEAFF
J: TRBJ1-1; D: -; size: -; V: TRBV7-2; DNA: TGTGCCAGCAGCTACCCCCTACGGACAGTTGAAGCTTTCTTT; CDR3: CASSYPLRTVEAFF
J: TRBJ2-1; D: TRBD2; size: -; V: TRBV4-2; DNA: TGTGCCAGCAGCCCTCAGCGGGGGGTCTCCTACAATGAGCAGTTCTTC; CDR3: CASSPQRGVSYNEQFF
J: TRBJ2-7; D: -; size: -; V: TRBV5-5; DNA: TGTGCCAGCAGCTTGAACAGGGCGGCCGACTCCTACGAGCAGTACTTC; CDR3: CASSLNRAADSYEQYF
J: TRBJ1-2; D: -; size: -; V: TRBV4-1; DNA: TGCGCCAGCAGCCAAGTCGAGGGTCGGGATGGCTACACCTTC; CDR3: CASSQVEGRDGYTF
J: TRBJ1-2; D: TRBD1; size: -; V: TRBV6-5; DNA: TGTGCCAGCAGCCCCGGGACAGCTCATGGCTACACCTTC; CDR3: CASSPGTAHGYTF
J: TRBJ2-7; D: TRBD2; size: few; V: TRBV10-3; DNA: TGTGCCATCAGTGAGACCCTAGCGGGGGTAAACTCCTACGAGCAGTACTTC; CDR3: CAISETLAGVNSYEQYF
J: TRBJ2-3; D: TRBD1; size: once; V: TRBV5-1; DNA: TGCGCCAGCAGCTTGGGACAGGGGGGCACAGATACGCAGTATTTT; CDR3: CASSLGQGGTDTQYF
J: TRBJ2-1; D: TRBD2; size: -; V: TRBV5-1; DNA: TGCGCCAGCAGCTTGGCGCCGTTAATAGCGGGGGACTACAATGAGCAGTTCTTC; CDR3: CASSLAPLIAGDYNEQFF
J: TRBJ1-1; D: -; size: -; V: TRBV7-5; DNA: TGTGCCAGAAGCTTAGCTGGCGGGTGTAGTGAAGCTTTCTTT; CDR3: CARSLAGGCSEAFF
J: TRBJ1-2; D: TRBD1; size: -; V: TRBV5-1; DNA: TGCGCCAGCAGCCAAGGGACAGCCAACTATGGCTACACCTTC; CDR3: CASSQGTANYGYTF
J: TRBJ1-2; D: -; size: -; V: TRBV20-1; DNA: TGCAGTGCCCCCCCTACGGATGGCTACACCTTC; CDR3: CSAPPTDGYTF
J: TRBJ2-3; D: TRBD1; size: -; V: TRBV11-2; DNA: TGTGCCAGCAGCTCCGGACAGGGGGTAACAGATACGCAGTATTTT; CDR3: CASSSGQGVTDTQYF
J: TRBJ1-3; D: TRBD1; size: -; V: TRBV7-8; DNA: TGTGCCAGCAGCTTAGCGCACGTAGGGGGCGCCTCTGGAAACACCATATATTTT; CDR3: CASSLAHVGGASGNTIYF
J: TRBJ2-5; D: TRBD1; size: -; V: TRBV12-5; DNA: TGTGCTAGTGGTTTGGCCCAAGGGGGCACAGAGACCCAGTACTTC; CDR3: CASGLAQGGTETQYF
J: TRBJ1-2; D: TRBD1; size: -; V: TRBV14; DNA: TGTGCCAGCAGCCAAATCCCCTGGACAGGCACACCTGGCTACACCTTC; CDR3: CASSQIPWTGTPGYTF
J: TRBJ1-6; D: TRBD1; size: -; V: TRBV7-6; DNA: TGTGCCAGCAGCAACTCCGGGACAGGGGGTTCACCCCTCCACTTT; CDR3: CASSNSGTGGSPLHF
J: TRBJ1-2; D: TRBD1; size: once; V: TRBV29-1; DNA: TGCAGCGTTCAGACAGGGGCAGACTATGGCTACACCTTC; CDR3: CSVQTGADYGYTF
J: TRBJ1-1; D: TRBD1; size: -; V: TRBV7-2; DNA: TGTGCCAGCAGCTCGGTGGACAGGTCCGCTGAAGCTTTCTTT; CDR3: CASSSVDRSAEAFF
J: TRBJ1-1; D: -; size: -; V: TRBV30; DNA: TGTGCCTGGCGGGCCAATGGGAGGGGGATGGCTTTCTTT; CDR3: CAWRANGRGMAFF
J: TRBJ1-3; D: -; size: few; V: TRBV15; DNA: TGTGCCACCAGCAGAGATCGGGGTGGGGGAAACACCATATATTTT; CDR3: CATSRDRGGGNTIYF
J: TRBJ2-4; D: -; size: once; V: TRBV6-5; DNA: TGTGCCAGCAGCCTGGACATAGCCAAAAACATTCAGTACTTC; CDR3: CASSLDIAKNIQYF
J: TRBJ1-1; D: -; size: -; V: TRBV19; DNA: TGTGCCAGTACCAAGACAGGTATGAACACTGAAGCTTTCTTT; CDR3: CASTKTGMNTEAFF
J: TRBJ1-5; D: -; size: -; V: TRBV9; DNA: TGTGCCAGCAGCCCAGGGTGGGGGGTCAATCAGCCCCAGCATTTT; CDR3: CASSPGWGVNQPQHF
J: TRBJ2-7; D: TRBD2; size: -; V: TRBV9; DNA: TGTGCCAGCAGCGTTAGCGGGGGGATTCCTACTGAGCAGTACTTC; CDR3: CASSVSGGIPTEQYF
J: TRBJ1-5; D: -; size: -; V: TRBV6-5; DNA: TGTGCCAGCAGGCCCGAGGGAAGCGGGCAGCCCCAGCATTTT; CDR3: CASRPEGSGQPQHF
J: TRBJ1-5; D: -; size: -; V: TRBV3-1/TRBV3-2; DNA: TGTGCCAGCAGCCCAAGTACAGGGTTTGGACATAGCAATCAGCCCCAGCATTTT; CDR3: CASSPSTGFGHSNQPQHF
J: TRBJ1-4; D: TRBD1; size: -; V: TRBV3-1/TRBV3-2; DNA: TGTGCCAGCAGCCAACGGGACAGGGGACTCTTAGGTGAAAAACTGTTTTTT; CDR3: CASSQRDRGLLGEKLFF
J: TRBJ2-5; D: TRBD1; size: -; V: TRBV6-5; DNA: TGTGCCAGCAGTTACCTCGACAGGGTAGAGACCCAGTACTTC; CDR3: CASSYLDRVETQYF
J: TRBJ1-3; D: -; size: few; V: TRBV7-9; DNA: TGTGCCAGCAGCCCAGTCGGGGGAAACACCATATATTTT; CDR3: CASSPVGGNTIYF
J: TRBJ2-1; D: TRBD2; size: -; V: TRBV12-5; DNA: TGTGCTAGTGGTCCGCCCGGACTAGCATACAATGAGCAGTTCTTC; CDR3: CASGPPGLAYNEQFF
J: TRBJ1-6; D: -; size: -; V: TRBV5-1; DNA: TGCGCCAGCAGCAGTCTCCAGGGGAGTAATTCACCCCTCCACTTT; CDR3: CASSSLQGSNSPLHF
J: TRBJ2-7; D: TRBD1; size: -; V: TRBV5-1; DNA: TGCGCCAGCAGCTTTTCCGGGACAGGGGCCTACGAGCAGTACTTC; CDR3: CASSFSGTGAYEQYF
J: TRBJ1-6; D: TRBD1; size: -; V: TRBV14; DNA: TGTGCCAGCAGTCGACAGGGGATGTCACCCCTCCACTTT; CDR3: CASSRQGMSPLHF
J: TRBJ2-7; D: -; size: -; V: TRBV7-9; DNA: TGTGCCAGCAGCCTGGTCCCCGGTGACAGAAACTACGAGCAGTACTTC; CDR3: CASSLVPGDRNYEQYF
J: TRBJ2-7; D: -; size: -; V: TRBV30; DNA: TGTGCCTCGGGGTTGGGCCACGAGCAGTACTTC; CDR3: CASGLGHEQYF
J: TRBJ2-7; D: TRBD1; size: few; V: TRBV2; DNA: TGTGCCACCAAAAGCACCTCCACAGGGGTCGAGCAGTACTTC; CDR3: CATKSTSTGVEQYF
J: TRBJ1-5; D: -; size: few; V: TRBV3-1/TRBV3-2; DNA: TGTGCCAGCAGCCGCGACATCTATCAGCCCCAGCATTTT; CDR3: CASSRDIYQPQHF
J: TRBJ1-5; D: -; size: -; V: TRBV19; DNA: TGTGCCAGTAGTACGTTCAATCAGCCCCAGCATTTT; CDR3: CASSTFNQPQHF
J: TRBJ1-2; D: -; size: -; V: TRBV12-3/TRBV12-4; DNA: TGTGCCAGCAGTGCCGCGCCCCCCTATGGCTACACCTTC; CDR3: CASSAAPPYGYTF
J: TRBJ1-2; D: -; size: -; V: TRBV14; DNA: TGTGCCAGCAGCCAAGGGGTCCGACTGGAGTATGGCTACACCTTC; CDR3: CASSQGVRLEYGYTF
J: TRBJ1-2; D: -; size: -; V: TRBV6-5; DNA: TGTGCCAGCAGTCAACTCCCGGGGGGGCAAGGCTACACCTTC; CDR3: CASSQLPGGQGYTF
J: TRBJ1-1; D: -; size: once; V: TRBV11-2; DNA: TGTGCCAGCAGCCCGCAACTTTTCTTAAACACTGAAGCTTTCTTT; CDR3: CASSPQLFLNTEAFF
J: TRBJ1-2; D: -; size: -; V: TRBV6-2/TRBV6-3; DNA: TGTGCCAGCAGTTACTCAGAGGGTGGTGGCTACACCTTC; CDR3: CASSYSEGGGYTF